This TCR beta chain was sequenced during a study of blood T cell repertoires in COVID-19. In the study overall: Specimens from acute and convalescent COVID-19 originated in the United States, Italy and Spain.

The CDR3 is 17 amino acids. Per the germline V gene, CDR1 is SGHAT and CDR2 is FQNNGV. Trimming removed 1 base from V and 4 bases from J, with 17 bases in between. TCRdb's copy holds only in-frame clones and misses some; the assay was immunoSEQ multiplex PCR. The sample carries about 98,000 clones, approximately 79% recorded once. The receptor was isolated from a man aged 65 to 85 with active or convalescent COVID-19. This chain uses TRBV11-2 with TRBJ2-1; D perhaps matches TRBD2 (6 bases). Source material: peripheral blood. The CDR3 loop reads CASSLAIPRGSYNEQFF. The CDR3 nucleotides are TGTGCCAGCAGCTTAGCCATCCCTCGGGGGTCATACAATGAGCAGTTCTTC.